This T cell receptor beta chain originates from a study of shared clonotypes between healthy human individuals. The protocol was immunoSEQ multiplex PCR, while the TCRdb copy is restricted to in-frame clones and leaves out a portion. The sample has some 630,000 clones, about 78% seen once; the top ten hold 1.8%. As for this clone: No antigen is known for it.

Germline CDR1 MNHEY, CDR2 SVGAGI. The CDR3 covers 13 residues. Trimming removed 6 bases from V and 2 bases from J; junction bases left unmatched: 4. Study outcomes and limitations: Non-shared clonotypes showed lower generation probabilities than clonotypes common to all four donors. Among four donors, approximately 4.6% of naive CD4 clonotypes were found in common. The study generally estimated greater richness for naive than memory subsets.

Splitting of CD4+ cells produced CD45RA+ naive and CD45RA-negative memory subsets. The sequenced material came from memory CD4+ T cells sorted from blood. Subset specified: CD45RA-negative fraction. The chain has TRBV6-5 and TRBJ2-7; 7 bases line up with TRBD1. The receptor comes from a woman in her twenties or thirties in good health. The CDR3 DNA is TGTGCCAGCAGACGACAGGGTGCCTACGAGCAGTACTTC. Its translation: CASRRQGAYEQYF.